This T cell receptor beta chain was captured by sequencing in a study of blood T cell repertoires in COVID-19. Study summary: Sources were T cells, B-cell-depleted T cells, or PBMCs; the material itself was cDNA or gDNA.

Germline V CDR1 and CDR2: SGHNT, YYREEE (reference sequence). The CDR3 is made up of 15 amino acids. V trimming: 1 base; J trimming: 6 bases; junction bases outside the gene matches: 3. Repertoires were generated with immunoSEQ multiplex PCR, while TCRdb's copy carries only in-frame clones and drops some. The table includes tens of thousands of clones, roughly 83% detected once. The sequence derives from a man in his fifties with acute or convalescent COVID-19. The chain links TRBV5-4 to TRBJ2-1, with TRBD2 matching 11 bases. Material: peripheral blood. The CDR3 nucleotides are TGTGCCAGCAGCTTGTCTAGCGGGAGGATCAATGAGCAGTTCTTC. Its translation: CASSLSSGRINEQFF.